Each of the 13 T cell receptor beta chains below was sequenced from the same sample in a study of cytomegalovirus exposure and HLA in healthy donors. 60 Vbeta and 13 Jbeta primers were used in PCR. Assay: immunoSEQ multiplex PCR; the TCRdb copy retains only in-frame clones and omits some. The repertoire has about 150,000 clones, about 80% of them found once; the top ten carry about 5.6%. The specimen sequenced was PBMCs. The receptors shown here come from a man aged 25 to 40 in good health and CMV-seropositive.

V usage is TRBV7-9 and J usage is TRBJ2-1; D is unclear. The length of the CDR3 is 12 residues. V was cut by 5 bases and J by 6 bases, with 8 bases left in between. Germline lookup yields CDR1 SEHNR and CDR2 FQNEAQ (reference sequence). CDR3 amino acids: CASSPVGNEQFF. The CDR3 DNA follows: TGTGCCAGCAGCCCCGTCGGCAATGAGCAGTTCTTC.

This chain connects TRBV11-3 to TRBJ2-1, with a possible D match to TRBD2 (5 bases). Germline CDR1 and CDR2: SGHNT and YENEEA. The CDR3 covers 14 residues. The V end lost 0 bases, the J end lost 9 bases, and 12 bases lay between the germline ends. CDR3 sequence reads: CASSLDLGGGEQFF. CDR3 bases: TGTGCCAGCAGCTTAGATCTTGGAGGAGGTGAGCAGTTCTTC.

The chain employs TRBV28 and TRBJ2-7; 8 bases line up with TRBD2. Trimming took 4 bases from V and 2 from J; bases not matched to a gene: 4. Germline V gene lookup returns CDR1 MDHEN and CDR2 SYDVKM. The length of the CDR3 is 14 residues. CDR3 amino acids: CASSSGGVTYEQYF. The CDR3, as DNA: TGTGCCAGCAGTTCGGGGGGGGTAACCTACGAGCAGTACTTC.

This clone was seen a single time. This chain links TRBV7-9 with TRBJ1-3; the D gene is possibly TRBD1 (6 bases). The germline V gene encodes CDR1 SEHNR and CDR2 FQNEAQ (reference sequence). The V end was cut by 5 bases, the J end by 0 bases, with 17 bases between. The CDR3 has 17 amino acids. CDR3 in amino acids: CASSGRGIGISGNTIYF. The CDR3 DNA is TGTGCCAGCAGCGGCAGGGGAATAGGGATCTCTGGAAACACCATATATTTT.

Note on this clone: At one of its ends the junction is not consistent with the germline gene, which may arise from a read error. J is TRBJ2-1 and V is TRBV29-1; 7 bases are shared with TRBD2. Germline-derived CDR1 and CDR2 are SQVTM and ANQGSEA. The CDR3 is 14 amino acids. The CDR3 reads CSVKRDPSFNEQFF. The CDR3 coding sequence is TGCAGCGTGAAGCGGGACCCGTCCTTCAATGAGCAGTTCTTC.

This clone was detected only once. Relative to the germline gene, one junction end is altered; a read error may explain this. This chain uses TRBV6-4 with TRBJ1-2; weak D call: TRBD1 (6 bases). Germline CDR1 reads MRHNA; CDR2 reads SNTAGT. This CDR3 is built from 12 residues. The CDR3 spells CASSDPFGQLNF. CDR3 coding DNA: TGTGCCAGCAGTGACCCCTTCGGACAGTTGAACTTC.

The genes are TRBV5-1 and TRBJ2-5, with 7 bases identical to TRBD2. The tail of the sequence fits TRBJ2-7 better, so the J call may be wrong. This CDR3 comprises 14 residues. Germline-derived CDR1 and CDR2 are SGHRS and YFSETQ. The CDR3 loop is CASSSGTLTYEQYF. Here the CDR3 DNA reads TGCGCCAGCAGCAGCGGGACCCTGACATACGAGCAGTACTTC.

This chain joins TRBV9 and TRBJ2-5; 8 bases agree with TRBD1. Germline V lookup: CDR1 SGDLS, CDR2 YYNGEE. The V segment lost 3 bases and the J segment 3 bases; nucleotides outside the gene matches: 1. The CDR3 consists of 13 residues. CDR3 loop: CASSGGQEETQYF. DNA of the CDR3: TGTGCCAGCAGCGGGGGACAGGAAGAGACCCAGTACTTC.

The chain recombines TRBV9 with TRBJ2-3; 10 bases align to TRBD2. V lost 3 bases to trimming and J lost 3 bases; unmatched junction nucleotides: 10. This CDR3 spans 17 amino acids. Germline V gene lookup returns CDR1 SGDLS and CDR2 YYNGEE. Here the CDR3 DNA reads TGTGCCAGCAGCGACCCGGTGACTAGCGGGCTAACAGATACGCAGTATTTT. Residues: CASSDPVTSGLTDTQYF.

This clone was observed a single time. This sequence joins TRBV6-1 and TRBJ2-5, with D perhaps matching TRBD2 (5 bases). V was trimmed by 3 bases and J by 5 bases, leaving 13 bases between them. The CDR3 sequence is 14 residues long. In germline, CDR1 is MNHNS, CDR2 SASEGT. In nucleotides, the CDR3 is TGTGCCAGCAGTGAGGGCAGGAGGAGGGAGACCCAGTACTTC. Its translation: CASSEGRRRETQYF.

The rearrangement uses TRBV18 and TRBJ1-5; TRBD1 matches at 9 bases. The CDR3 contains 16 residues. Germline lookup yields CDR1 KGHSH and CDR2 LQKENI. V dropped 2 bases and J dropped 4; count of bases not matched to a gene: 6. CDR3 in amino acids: CASSPAVGQGNQPQHF. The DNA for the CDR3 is TGTGCCAGCTCACCAGCTGTGGGACAGGGAAATCAGCCCCAGCATTTT.

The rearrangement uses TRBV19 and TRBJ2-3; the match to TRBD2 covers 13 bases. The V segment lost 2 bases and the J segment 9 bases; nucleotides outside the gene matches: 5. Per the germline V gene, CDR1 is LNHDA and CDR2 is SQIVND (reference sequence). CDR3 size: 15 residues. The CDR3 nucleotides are TGTGCCAGTAGTATAACTAGCGGGGGGGCTCCAACGCAGTATTTT. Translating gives CASSITSGGAPTQYF.

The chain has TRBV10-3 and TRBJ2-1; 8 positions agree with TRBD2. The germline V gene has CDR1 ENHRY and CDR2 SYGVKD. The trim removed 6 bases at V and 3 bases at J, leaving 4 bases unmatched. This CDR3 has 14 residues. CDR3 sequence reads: CAIRETSDYNEQFF. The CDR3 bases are TGTGCCATCAGAGAGACTAGCGACTACAATGAGCAGTTCTTC.